Listed below are T cell receptor beta chains from one sample, sequenced in a study of low-dose radiotherapy and immunotherapy resistance in tumors. One entry per CDR3 protein results from TCRdb running MiXCR on the reads. Found here are approximately 91,000 distinct CDR3 sequences, roughly 19% of them singletons; the top ten hold more than 10%. Specimen: PBMCs, collected after low-dose radiotherapy plus immunotherapy. Source of these receptors: a female donor with ovarian cancer. The CDR3 runs from the conserved cysteine through the conserved F or W. The D gene is left open where the match is weak.

v_call,d_call,j_call,cdr3_length,cdr3_aa
TRBV6-6,TRBD1,TRBJ1-5,19,CASSPGQGAPGGSNQPQHF
TRBV4-2,-,TRBJ2-1,19,CASSQAGGLGLGSYNEQFF
TRBV3-1,TRBD1,TRBJ2-5,13,CASSGLTGETQYF
TRBV20-1,TRBD1,TRBJ2-7,15,CSALGNSGQGHEQYF
TRBV7-8,-,TRBJ2-7,14,CASTSQGPDYEQYF
TRBV2,TRBD1,TRBJ1-1,14,CASILDRAIPEAFF
TRBV5-1,-,TRBJ2-5,14,CASSSRTGQETQYF
TRBV5-1,-,TRBJ2-7,14,CASSSQGGSYEQYF
TRBV12-3/TRBV12-4,-,TRBJ2-5,12,CASTPGVGTQYF
TRBV4-1,TRBD1,TRBJ2-3,15,CASSHSGGSTDTQYF
TRBV7-3,-,TRBJ2-7,14,CASSLSGGSYEQYF
TRBV28,TRBD1,TRBJ1-6,13,CGVRGITSGSLHF
TRBV23-1,TRBD1,TRBJ2-1,13,CASIGQGDNEQFF
TRBV9,TRBD2,TRBJ2-3,17,CASSRGTSGYSTDTQYF
TRBV12-3/TRBV12-4,-,TRBJ1-4,15,CASSLVGGADEKLFF
TRBV30,TRBD1,TRBJ1-5,14,CAWSVGTGFQPQHF
TRBV29-1,-,TRBJ1-1,14,CSVLGPGTNTEAFF
TRBV23-1,-,TRBJ2-3,13,CASSLYPTDTQYF
TRBV7-8,-,TRBJ2-2,21,CASSLKEGAGPENANTGELFF
TRBV30,-,TRBJ2-5,12,CAWSVSRGTQYF
TRBV7-3,-,TRBJ2-1,17,CASSNHLAISGNNEQFF
TRBV5-3,-,-,11,CASSLAATQYF
TRBV7-3,-,TRBJ1-2,13,CASSLTRSSGYTF
TRBV20-1,-,TRBJ1-2,12,CSARDGPGFYTF
TRBV2,TRBD2,TRBJ2-2,17,CASSDEITSGSIGELFF
TRBV7-3,-,TRBJ2-3,18,CASSSEGGLLGGADTQYF
TRBV5-6,TRBD2,TRBJ2-7,17,CASSFLTSGVLPYEQYF
TRBV25-1,TRBD2,TRBJ2-3,14,CASMGLAGSGTQYF
TRBV3-1,TRBD2,TRBJ2-5,17,CASSHGASGRAGETQYF